This TCR beta chain originates from a study of blood T cell repertoires in COVID-19. V dropped 6 bases and J dropped 5; count of bases not matched to a gene: 12. The CDR3 length is 15 residues. The germline CDR1 and CDR2 sequences are SGHAT and FQNNGV. This table comes from immunoSEQ multiplex PCR, and its TCRdb copy is limited to in-frame clones, with some not included. The profile shows approximately 210,000 clones, 70% to 90% of them singletons. Sequenced material: peripheral blood. This clonotype was sampled from a young man who had recovered from COVID-19. The V and J genes are TRBV11-2 and TRBJ1-2, with 7 nucleotides matching TRBD1. CDR3 sequence reads: CASRPTEGASYGYTF. The CDR3 nucleotides read TGTGCCAGCAGACCAACCGAGGGGGCCAGTTATGGCTACACCTTC. The full variable domain, with the rest looked up from reference TRBV11-2 and TRBJ1-2, is EAGVAQSPRYKIIEKRQSVAFWCNPISGHATLYWYQQILGQGPKLLIQFQNNGVVDDSQLPKDRFSAERLKGVDSTLKIQPAKLEDSAVYLCASRPTEGASYGYTFGSGTRLTVV.